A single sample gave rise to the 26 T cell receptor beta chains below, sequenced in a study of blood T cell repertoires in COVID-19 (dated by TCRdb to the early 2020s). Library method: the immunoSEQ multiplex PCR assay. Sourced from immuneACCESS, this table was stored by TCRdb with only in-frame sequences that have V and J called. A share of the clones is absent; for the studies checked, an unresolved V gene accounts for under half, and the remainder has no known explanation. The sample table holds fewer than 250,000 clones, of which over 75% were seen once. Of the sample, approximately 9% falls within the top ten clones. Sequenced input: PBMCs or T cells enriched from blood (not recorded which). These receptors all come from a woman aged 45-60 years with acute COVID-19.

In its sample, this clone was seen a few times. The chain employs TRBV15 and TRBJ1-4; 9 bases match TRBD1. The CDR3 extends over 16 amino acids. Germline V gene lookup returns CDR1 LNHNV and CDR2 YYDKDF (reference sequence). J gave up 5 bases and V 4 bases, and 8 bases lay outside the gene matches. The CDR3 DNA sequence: TGTGCCACCAGCAACAGGGGGCGCATGGGGAATGAAAAACTGTTTTTT. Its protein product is CATSNRGRMGNEKLFF.

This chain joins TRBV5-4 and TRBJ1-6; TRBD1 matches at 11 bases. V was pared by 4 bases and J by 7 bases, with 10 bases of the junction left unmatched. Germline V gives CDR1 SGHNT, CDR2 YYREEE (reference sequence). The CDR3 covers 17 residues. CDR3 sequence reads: CASSRGQGASGNSPLHF. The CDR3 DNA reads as TGTGCCAGCAGCCGCGGACAGGGGGCATCGGGGAATTCACCCCTCCACTTT. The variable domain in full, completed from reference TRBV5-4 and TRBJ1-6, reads ETGVTQSPTHLIKTRGQQVTLRCSSQSGHNTVSWYQQALGQGPQFIFQYYREEENGRGNFPPRFSGLQFPNYSSELNVNALELDDSALYLCASSRGQGASGNSPLHFGNGTRLTVT.

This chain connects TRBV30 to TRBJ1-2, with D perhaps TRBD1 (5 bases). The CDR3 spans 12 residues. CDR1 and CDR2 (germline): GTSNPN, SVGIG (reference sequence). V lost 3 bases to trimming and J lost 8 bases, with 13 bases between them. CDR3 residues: CAWRGLGQGYTF. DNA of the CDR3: TGTGCCTGGAGGGGATTGGGGCAAGGCTACACCTTC.

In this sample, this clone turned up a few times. The CDR3 loop is CASSVTSGVGDEQFF. CDR3 DNA: TGTGCCAGCAGCGTGACTAGCGGGGTGGGCGATGAGCAGTTCTTC. The V gene is TRBV5-4, the J gene TRBJ2-1; TRBD2 matches 11 bases. V was clipped by 4 bases and J by 8 bases; unmatched bases: 8. Germline assignment: CDR1 SGHNT and CDR2 YYREEE (reference sequence). The CDR3 is 15 residues long.

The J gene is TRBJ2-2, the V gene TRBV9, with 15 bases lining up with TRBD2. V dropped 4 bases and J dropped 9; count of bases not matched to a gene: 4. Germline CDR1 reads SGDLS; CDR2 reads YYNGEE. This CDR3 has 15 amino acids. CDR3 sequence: CASSPGTSGRRELFF. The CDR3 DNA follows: TGTGCCAGCAGCCCCGGGACTAGCGGGAGGCGGGAGCTGTTTTTT.

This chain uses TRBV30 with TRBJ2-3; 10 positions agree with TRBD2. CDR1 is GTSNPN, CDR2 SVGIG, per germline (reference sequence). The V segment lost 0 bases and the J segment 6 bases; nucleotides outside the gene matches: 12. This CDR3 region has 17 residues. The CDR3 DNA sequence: TGTGCCTGGAGTGTATTAACAGCGGGGGGGCCCTTTGATACGCAGTATTTT. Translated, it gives CAWSVLTAGGPFDTQYF.

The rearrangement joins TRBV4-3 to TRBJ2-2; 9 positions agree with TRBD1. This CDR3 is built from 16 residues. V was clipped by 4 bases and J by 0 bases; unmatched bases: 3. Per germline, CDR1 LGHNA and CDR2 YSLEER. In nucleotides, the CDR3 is TGCGCCAGCAGCCCAGGACAGGGGACGAACACCGGGGAGCTGTTTTTT. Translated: CASSPGQGTNTGELFF.

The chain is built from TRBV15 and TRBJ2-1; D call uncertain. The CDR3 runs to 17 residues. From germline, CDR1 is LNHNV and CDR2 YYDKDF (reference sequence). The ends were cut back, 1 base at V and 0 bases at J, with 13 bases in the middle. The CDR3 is CATSRAYTKSSYNEQFF. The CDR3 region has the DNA TGTGCCACCAGCAGAGCTTACACAAAAAGCTCCTACAATGAGCAGTTCTTC.

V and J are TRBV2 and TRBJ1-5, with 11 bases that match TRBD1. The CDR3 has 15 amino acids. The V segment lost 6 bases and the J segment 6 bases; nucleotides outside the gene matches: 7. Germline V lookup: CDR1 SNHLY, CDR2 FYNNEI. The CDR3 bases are TGTGCCAGCAGCAAGGACAGGGGGCAAGGTCAGCCCCAGCATTTT. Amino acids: CASSKDRGQGQPQHF.

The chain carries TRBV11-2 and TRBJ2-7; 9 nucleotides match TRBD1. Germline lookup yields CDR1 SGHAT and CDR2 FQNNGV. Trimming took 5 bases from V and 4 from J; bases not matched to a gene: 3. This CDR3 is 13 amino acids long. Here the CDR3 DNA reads TGTGCCAGCAGCCGGGACAGGGATTACGAGCAGTACTTC. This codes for CASSRDRDYEQYF.

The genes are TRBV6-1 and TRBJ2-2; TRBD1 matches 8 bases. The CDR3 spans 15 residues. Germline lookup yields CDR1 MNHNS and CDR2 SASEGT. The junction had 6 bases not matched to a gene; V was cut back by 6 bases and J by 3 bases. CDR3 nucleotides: TGTGCCAGCAGCCGGGACAGGTGGGACACCGGGGAGCTGTTTTTT. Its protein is CASSRDRWDTGELFF.

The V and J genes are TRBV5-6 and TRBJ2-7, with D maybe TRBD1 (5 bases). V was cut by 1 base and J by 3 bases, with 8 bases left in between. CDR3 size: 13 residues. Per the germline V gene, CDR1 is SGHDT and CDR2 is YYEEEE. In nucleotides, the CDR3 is TGTGCCAGCAGCTTGACAGGTCGCTACGAGCAGTACTTC. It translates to CASSLTGRYEQYF.

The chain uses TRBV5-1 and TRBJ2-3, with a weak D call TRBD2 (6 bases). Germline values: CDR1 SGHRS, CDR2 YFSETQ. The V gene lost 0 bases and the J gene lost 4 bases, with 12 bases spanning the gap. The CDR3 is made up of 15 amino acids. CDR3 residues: CASSLDWRGSDTQYF. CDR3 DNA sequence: TGCGCCAGCAGCTTGGATTGGAGGGGCTCAGATACGCAGTATTTT.

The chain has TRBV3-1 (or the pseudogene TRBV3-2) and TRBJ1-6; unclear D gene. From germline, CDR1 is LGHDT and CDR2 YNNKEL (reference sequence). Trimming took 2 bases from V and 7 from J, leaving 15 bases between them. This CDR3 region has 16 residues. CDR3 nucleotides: TGTGCCAGCAGCCAAACCATCCAGGTAGTGAATTCACCCCTCCACTTT. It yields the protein CASSQTIQVVNSPLHF.

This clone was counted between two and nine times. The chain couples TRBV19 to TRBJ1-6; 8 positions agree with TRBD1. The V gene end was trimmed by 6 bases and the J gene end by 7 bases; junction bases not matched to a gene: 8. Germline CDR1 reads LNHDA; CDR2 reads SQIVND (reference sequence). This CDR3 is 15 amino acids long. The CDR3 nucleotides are TGTGCCAGTAGCCCAGGGGGCATGTCGAATTCACCCCTCCACTTT. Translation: CASSPGGMSNSPLHF. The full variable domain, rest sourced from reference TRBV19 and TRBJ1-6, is DGGITQSPKYLFRKEGQNVTLSCEQNLNHDAMYWYRQDPGQGLRLIYYSQIVNDFQKGDIAEGYSVSREKKESFPLTVTSAQKNPTAFYLCASSPGGMSNSPLHFGNGTRLTVT.

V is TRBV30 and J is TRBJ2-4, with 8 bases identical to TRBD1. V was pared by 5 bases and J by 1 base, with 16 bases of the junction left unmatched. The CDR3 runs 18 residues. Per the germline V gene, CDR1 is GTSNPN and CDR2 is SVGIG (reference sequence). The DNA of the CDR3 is TGTGCCTGGTCCGAAATGTTCGGGACAGGTATCGCCAAAAACATTCAGTACTTC. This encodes CAWSEMFGTGIAKNIQYF.

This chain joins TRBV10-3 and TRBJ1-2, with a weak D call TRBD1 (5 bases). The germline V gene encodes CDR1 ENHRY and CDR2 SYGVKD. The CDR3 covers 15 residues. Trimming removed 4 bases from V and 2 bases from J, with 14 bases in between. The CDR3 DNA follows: TGTGCCATCAGTGCTCCCGACGGGGGAAACTATGGCTACACCTTC. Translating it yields CAISAPDGGNYGYTF.

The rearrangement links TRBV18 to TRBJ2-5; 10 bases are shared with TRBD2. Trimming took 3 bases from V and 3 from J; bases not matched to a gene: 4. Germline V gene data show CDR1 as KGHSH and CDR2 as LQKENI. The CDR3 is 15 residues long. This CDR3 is CASSPNGLAEETQYF. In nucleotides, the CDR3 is TGTGCCAGCTCACCTAACGGACTAGCGGAAGAGACCCAGTACTTC.

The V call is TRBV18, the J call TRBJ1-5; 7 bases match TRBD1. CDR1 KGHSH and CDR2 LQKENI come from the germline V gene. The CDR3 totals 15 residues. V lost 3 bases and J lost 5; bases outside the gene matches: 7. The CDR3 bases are TGTGCCAGCTCACCTCCGGGACAGACTTATCAGCCCCAGCATTTT. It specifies CASSPPGQTYQPQHF.

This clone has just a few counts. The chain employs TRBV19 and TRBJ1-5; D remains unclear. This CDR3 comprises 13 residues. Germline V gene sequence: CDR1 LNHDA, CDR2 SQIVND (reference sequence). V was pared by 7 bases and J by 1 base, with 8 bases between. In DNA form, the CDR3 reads TGTGCCAGTACCCGGGAAAGCAATCAGCCCCAGCATTTT. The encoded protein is CASTRESNQPQHF.

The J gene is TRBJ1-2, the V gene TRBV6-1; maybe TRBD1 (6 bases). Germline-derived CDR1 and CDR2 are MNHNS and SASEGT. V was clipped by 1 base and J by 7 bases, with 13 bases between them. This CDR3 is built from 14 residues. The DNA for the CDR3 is TGTGCCAGCAGTGAAGTAGTCACAGGGTTTGGCTACACCTTC. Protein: CASSEVVTGFGYTF.

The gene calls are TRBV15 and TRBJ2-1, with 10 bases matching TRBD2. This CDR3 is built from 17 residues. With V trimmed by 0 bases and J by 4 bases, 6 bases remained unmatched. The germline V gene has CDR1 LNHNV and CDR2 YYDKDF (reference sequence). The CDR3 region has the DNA TGTGCCACCAGCAGAGACCCAAGCGGGGGGGCTTACAATGAGCAGTTCTTC. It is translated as CATSRDPSGGAYNEQFF.

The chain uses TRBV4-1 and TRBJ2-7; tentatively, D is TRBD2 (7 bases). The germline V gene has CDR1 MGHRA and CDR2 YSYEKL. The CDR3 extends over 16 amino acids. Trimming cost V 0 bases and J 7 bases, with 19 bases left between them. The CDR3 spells CASSQEGRGRMGEQYF. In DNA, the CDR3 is TGCGCCAGCAGCCAAGAAGGGCGGGGGCGAATGGGGGAGCAGTACTTC.

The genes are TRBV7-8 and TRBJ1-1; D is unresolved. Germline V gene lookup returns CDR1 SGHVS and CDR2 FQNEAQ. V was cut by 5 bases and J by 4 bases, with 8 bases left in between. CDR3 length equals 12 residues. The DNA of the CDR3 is TGTGCCAGCAGCCCACCAGTCACTGAAGCTTTCTTT. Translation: CASSPPVTEAFF.

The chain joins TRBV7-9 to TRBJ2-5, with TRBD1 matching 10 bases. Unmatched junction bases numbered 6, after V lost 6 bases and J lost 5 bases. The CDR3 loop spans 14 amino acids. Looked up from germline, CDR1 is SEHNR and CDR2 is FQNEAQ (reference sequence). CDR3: CASRWGTGVETQYF. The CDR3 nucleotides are TGTGCCAGCAGGTGGGGGACAGGGGTGGAGACCCAGTACTTC.

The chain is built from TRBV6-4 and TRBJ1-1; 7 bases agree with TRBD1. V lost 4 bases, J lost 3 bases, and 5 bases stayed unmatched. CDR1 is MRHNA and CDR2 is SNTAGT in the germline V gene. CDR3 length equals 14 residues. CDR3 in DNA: TGTGCCAGCAGTGCCGAACAGGGGTACACTGAAGCTTTCTTT. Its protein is CASSAEQGYTEAFF.